This entry lists 7 T cell receptor beta chains sequenced from one sample in a study of vaccination and CD4 T cells after COVID-19. Antigen specificity for these receptors is unknown. As to treatment: approximately nine-day PBMC culture with coronavirus spike peptide pools or control peptides (ViraFEST assay). Sequence data for DNA of cultured CD4+ T cells were generated by the Oncomine TCR Beta short-read assay. MiXCR, run by TCRdb on the PCR reads, gives a single entry per CDR3 protein. The profile covers about 11,000 distinct CDR3 sequences, with 60% to 80% appearing a single time and 10% to 15% taken by the ten largest. The sample comprised CD4+ T cells from blood, cultured in vitro. Source of these receptors: a human donor who had recovered from COVID-19.

The chain combines TRBV20-1 with TRBJ2-3; possibly TRBD1 for D (6 bases). There are 15 residues in the CDR3. Germline V gene lookup returns CDR1 DFQATT and CDR2 SNEGSKA (reference sequence). Trimming pared 2 bases from V and 3 bases from J, leaving 15 bases between. The CDR3 nucleotides read TGCAGTGCTAGAAACACCAGGGGTGGGACAGATACGCAGTATTTT. It is translated as CSARNTRGGTDTQYF.

This clonotype was observed a few times. The chain is built from TRBV27 and TRBJ1-3; D unresolved. CDR1 and CDR2 (germline): MNHEY, SMNVEV (reference sequence). The CDR3 length is 13 residues. Trimming took off 6 bases at V and 2 bases at J, with 8 bases between the two ends. The CDR3 region is CASSYQPGNTIYF. In nucleotides, the CDR3 is TGTGCCAGCAGCTATCAACCTGGAAACACCATATATTTT.

J is TRBJ2-5 and V is TRBV7-2, with 9 bases that match TRBD2. V dropped 5 bases and J dropped 0; count of bases not matched to a gene: 10. This CDR3 region has 17 residues. CDR1 and CDR2 from the germline V gene are SGHTA and FQGNSA. CDR3 loop: CASSRVSSGTYQETQYF. CDR3 DNA sequence: TGTGCCAGCAGCCGAGTTTCTAGCGGGACGTACCAAGAGACCCAGTACTTC.

This clonotype showed up just a few times. The rearrangement joins TRBV6-1 to TRBJ1-2; 7 bases align to TRBD1. From germline, CDR1 is MNHNS and CDR2 SASEGT. With V trimmed by 5 bases and J by 3 bases, 3 bases remained unmatched. The CDR3 extends over 13 amino acids. The CDR3 DNA is TGTGCCAGCAGTCCTACAGGGGACTATGGCTACACCTTC. Residues: CASSPTGDYGYTF.

This clonotype was counted a few times. V gene TRBV24-1 combines with J gene TRBJ2-1; 7 nucleotides line up with TRBD1. CDR3 length: 16 amino acids. The germline CDR1 and CDR2 sequences are KGHDR and SFDVKD. Trimming at V came to 4 bases and at J to 3 bases, leaving 8 bases not matched to a gene. CDR3 sequence: CATSENKGALYNEQFF. The CDR3, as DNA: TGTGCCACCAGTGAAAACAAGGGGGCACTCTACAATGAGCAGTTCTTC.

CDR3 sequence reads: CASSLVSGRRGYTF. The CDR3 DNA follows: TGTGCCAGCAGTTTAGTTTCGGGAAGGCGAGGCTACACCTTC. V is TRBV28 and J is TRBJ1-2; no reliable D call. Germline V lookup: CDR1 MDHEN, CDR2 SYDVKM. The CDR3 runs to 14 residues. The V gene lost 2 bases and the J gene lost 8 bases, with 15 bases spanning the gap.

The gene calls are TRBV7-9 and TRBJ1-2, with no clear D. Looked up from germline, CDR1 is SEHNR and CDR2 is FQNEAQ (reference sequence). The CDR3 totals 14 residues. V lost 2 bases, J lost 4 bases, and 11 bases lay in between. CDR3 amino acids: CASSLSVSPYGYTF. As DNA, the CDR3 is TGTGCCAGCAGCTTATCGGTCAGCCCCTATGGCTACACCTTC. The entire variable domain, with the rest obtained from reference TRBV7-9 and TRBJ1-2, is as follows: DTGVSQNPRHKITKRGQNVTFRCDPISEHNRLYWYRQTLGQGPEFLTYFQNEAQLEKSRLLSDRFSAERPKGSFSTLEIQRTEQGDSAMYLCASSLSVSPYGYTFGSGTRLTVV.